Each of the 29 T cell receptor beta chains below was sequenced from the same sample in a study of T cells in Graves' hyperthyroidism and ophthalmopathy. RNA transcripts were the template for amplifying TCR beta CDR3 regions. During a first-round RT-PCR of the TCR CDR3, the HTBI primer set was used. Via MiXCR, TCRdb re-called the multiplex PCR reads, giving one row per CDR3 protein. The table has approximately 610,000 distinct CDR3 sequences, over 12% seen once; the top ten hold about 4%. The sequenced material came from blood. The receptors originated from a woman aged 40 to 50 with Graves' ophthalmopathy.

This clonotype was observed many times. The chain joins TRBV20-1 to TRBJ1-2; weak D call: TRBD1 (5 bases). The germline gives CDR1 DFQATT, CDR2 SNEGSKA (reference sequence). The CDR3 loop spans 11 amino acids. Between the trimmed V and J ends, which lost 0 bases and 6 bases, there was a span of 5 bases. In DNA form, the CDR3 reads TGCAGTGCTAGAGAAGGGGATGGCTACACCTTC. This encodes CSAREGDGYTF.

This clonotype has just a few counts. The chain has TRBV29-1 and TRBJ1-2, with D maybe TRBD1 (5 bases). V was shortened by 6 bases and J by 5 bases, with 19 bases between the two germline ends. The CDR3 totals 14 residues. CDR1 and CDR2 from the germline V gene are SQVTM and ANQGSEA. CDR3 amino acids: CSVGTGQGAYGYTF. CDR3 DNA sequence: TGCAGCGTGGGAACGGGCCAAGGGGCTTATGGCTACACCTTC. The complete variable domain, with remaining parts taken from reference TRBV29-1 and TRBJ1-2, reads SAVISQKPSRDICQRGTSLTIQCQVDSQVTMMFWYRQQPGQSLTLIATANQGSEATYESGFVIDKFPISRPNLTFSTLTVSNMSPEDSSIYLCSVGTGQGAYGYTFGSGTRLTVV.

V and J are TRBV12-3 or TRBV12-4 and TRBJ1-2; D is unclear. The CDR3 length is 13 residues. The ends were cut back, 6 bases at V and 6 bases at J, with 14 bases in the middle. The CDR3 DNA follows: TGTGCCAGCAGCCCCTTTGGGTCCGATGGCTACACCTTC. It encodes CASSPFGSDGYTF.

This clonotype was counted many times. V gene TRBV5-1 combines with J gene TRBJ1-1; a weak D match, TRBD1 (5 bases). CDR3 length: 14 residues. The germline V gene encodes CDR1 SGHRS and CDR2 YFSETQ. V was clipped by 8 bases and J by 2 bases, with 16 bases between them. CDR3 nucleotide sequence: TGCGCCAGTAACCCCGCTGGGGGAAACACTGAAGCTTTCTTT. Amino acid sequence: CASNPAGGNTEAFF.

This clonotype was detected a few times. The chain uses TRBV2 and TRBJ2-7, with no clear D. Trimming shortened V by 3 bases and J by 3 bases, and 9 bases separated the two germline ends. Germline lookup yields CDR1 SNHLY and CDR2 FYNNEI. This CDR3 spans 13 amino acids. In nucleotides, the CDR3 is TGTGCCAGCAGTGATACTGTTTACTACGAGCAGTACTTC. Its translation is CASSDTVYYEQYF. Using reference TRBV2 and TRBJ2-7 for the parts outside the CDR3, the full variable domain is EPEVTQTPSHQVTQMGQEVILRCVPISNHLYFYWYRQILGQKVEFLVSFYNNEISEKSEIFDDQFSVERPDGSNFTLKIRSTKLEDSAMYFCASSDTVYYEQYFGPGTRLTVT.

This clonotype was seen only a few times. This chain links TRBV6-5 with TRBJ1-1; 9 nucleotides match TRBD1. The ends lost 2 bases at V and 6 bases at J; junction bases unmatched: 1. This CDR3 contains 13 residues. CDR1 and CDR2 (germline): MNHEY, SVGAGI. CDR3 in amino acids: CASSYRDRAEAFF. CDR3 coding DNA: TGTGCCAGCAGTTACCGGGACAGGGCTGAAGCTTTCTTT.

This clonotype was found many times. V gene TRBV11-2 combines with J gene TRBJ2-6; 10 bases match TRBD1. CDR1 and CDR2 from the germline V gene are SGHAT and FQNNGV. The V and J ends lost 1 base and 3 bases, in that order; junction bases with no gene match: 6. The CDR3 is 18 residues long. The CDR3 region has the DNA TGTGCCAGCAGCTTAGTAAGACAGGGGGCCGGTGGGGCCAACGTCCTGACTTTC. It is translated as CASSLVRQGAGGANVLTF.

This chain joins TRBV7-2 and TRBJ2-4, with 11 bases matching TRBD2. Germline values: CDR1 SGHTA, CDR2 FQGNSA. The V and J ends lost 2 bases and 3 bases, in that order; junction bases with no gene match: 3. The CDR3 contains 16 residues. Written as DNA, the CDR3 is TGTGCCAGCAGCTTAACCCTAGCGGGGGGCAAAAACATTCAGTACTTC. This codes for CASSLTLAGGKNIQYF.

The table lists this clonotype with a few counts. The DNA is omitted, as the CDR3 cannot be located on it reliably, and the CDR3 follows TCRdb's listing. This rearrangement joins TRBV7-3 to TRBJ2-2; the table's TRBD1 call for D was not verified on the DNA. Counting both end residues, the CDR3 totals 18 amino acids. CDR1 is SGHTA and CDR2 is FQGTGA in the germline V gene. CDR3 region: CASSRQGLSSRTPGSCFF.

This clonotype was recorded at least ten times. The gene calls are TRBV30 and TRBJ1-1, with D unresolved. Germline CDR1 and CDR2: GTSNPN and SVGIG (reference sequence). Trimming took 5 bases from V and 1 from J, leaving 14 bases between them. CDR3 length: 14 amino acids. CDR3: CAWYGPERNTEAFF. The CDR3 nucleotides read TGTGCCTGGTATGGACCCGAAAGGAACACTGAAGCTTTCTTT.

Turning to this clonotype: A read error may account for a junction end that differs from germline. The chain couples TRBV20-1 to TRBJ2-7; tentatively, D is TRBD2 (5 bases). Looked up from germline, CDR1 is DFQATT and CDR2 is SNEGSKA (reference sequence). The CDR3 has 12 residues. The CDR3 nucleotides read TGCAGTGCTAGTATTCTAGCCTACGAGCAATACTTC. As protein: CSASILAYEQYF.

This clonotype was counted many times. V is TRBV12-3 or TRBV12-4 and J is TRBJ2-2; 10 nucleotides align to TRBD2. After removal of 5 bases from V and 5 bases from J, the junction contained 8 bases not matched to a gene. The CDR3 has 16 amino acids. The CDR3 DNA follows: TGTGCCAGCAGTCCCTTAGCGGGAGGAGGAACCGGGGAGCTGTTTTTT. It codes for CASSPLAGGGTGELFF.

This clonotype was detected ten times or more. This rearrangement joins TRBV5-1 to TRBJ2-7, with TRBD2 identical over 7 bases. The CDR3 is 12 residues long. V lost 4 bases, J lost 7 bases, and 5 bases stayed unmatched. Germline values: CDR1 SGHRS, CDR2 YFSETQ. This chain's CDR3 is CASSLAAGEQYF. In DNA, the CDR3 is TGCGCCAGCAGCCTAGCAGCGGGAGAGCAGTACTTC.

The V gene is TRBV3-1, the J gene TRBJ2-2, with unresolved D. Germline V gene sequence: CDR1 LGHDT, CDR2 YNNKEL (reference sequence). The V and J ends lost 3 bases and 6 bases respectively, with 8 bases between them. The CDR3 sequence is 13 residues long. The CDR3 DNA is TGTGCCAGCAGCCAGTCCCAAGCCGGGGAGCTGTTTTTT. It encodes CASSQSQAGELFF.

This clonotype was detected ten times or more. V gene TRBV27 combines with J gene TRBJ2-7; 11 positions match TRBD2. This CDR3 spans 14 amino acids. V gave up 9 bases and J gave up 5 bases; unmatched junction bases: 9. Germline CDR1 and CDR2: MNHEY and SMNVEV (reference sequence). DNA for the CDR3: TGTGCCAGTCGTTTACTAGCGGGAGACCACGAGCAGTACTTC. This gives the protein CASRLLAGDHEQYF.

This clonotype has ten or more counts. The chain joins TRBV12-5 to TRBJ2-5; D gene unclear. Trimming left V 5 bases short and J 2 bases short, with 9 bases between. From germline, CDR1 is LGHNT and CDR2 FRNRAP. The CDR3 has 13 residues. This CDR3 reads CASGPTGQETQYF. In DNA, the CDR3 is TGTGCTAGTGGTCCGACCGGACAAGAGACCCAGTACTTC. The variable domain in full, with the rest retrieved from reference TRBV12-5 and TRBJ2-5, is DARVTQTPRHKVTEMGQEVTMRCQPILGHNTVFWYRQTMMQGLELLAYFRNRAPLDDSGMPKDRFSAEMPDATLATLKIQPSEPRDSAVYFCASGPTGQETQYFGPGTRLLVL.

This clonotype was seen repeatedly, ten times or more. V usage is TRBV27 and J usage is TRBJ1-1; D is ambiguous. The CDR3 contains 13 residues. Germline V lookup: CDR1 MNHEY, CDR2 SMNVEV (reference sequence). V dropped 3 bases and J dropped 4 bases, with 9 bases sitting between them. The CDR3 is CASSFLSGTEAFF. Written as DNA, the CDR3 is TGTGCCAGCAGTTTCTTGTCGGGCACTGAAGCTTTCTTT.

This clonotype was found a few times. This chain joins TRBV4-1 and TRBJ1-1, with TRBD1 as a possible D gene (5 bases). Germline V gene lookup returns CDR1 MGHRA and CDR2 YSYEKL. CDR3 size: 14 residues. V lost 2 bases and J lost 8, with 15 bases in between. The CDR3 coding sequence is TGCGCCAGCAGCCAACCACTGGGGGGGTCCGAAGCTTTCTTT. This sequence encodes CASSQPLGGSEAFF.

This clonotype was counted ten times or more. V usage is TRBV7-2 and J usage is TRBJ2-7; 12 positions agree with TRBD2. The CDR3 is 16 amino acids. CDR1 is SGHTA, CDR2 FQGNSA, per germline. Trimming removed 2 bases from V and 3 bases from J; junction bases left unmatched: 5. The CDR3 sequence is CASSLSWTSGIYEQYF. The DNA of the CDR3 is TGTGCCAGCAGCTTAAGTTGGACTAGCGGGATCTACGAGCAGTACTTC.

The chain carries TRBV4-2 and TRBJ2-5, with unresolved D. This CDR3 spans 16 amino acids. Per germline, CDR1 LGHNA and CDR2 YNFKEQ. V shed 1 base and J shed 1 base, with 13 bases lying between them. CDR3 nucleotides: TGTGCCAGCAGCCAAGCGGTGGCTAGTCCCCAAGAGACCCAGTACTTC. This codes for CASSQAVASPQETQYF.

There are many counts of this clonotype. The V and J genes are TRBV20-1 and TRBJ2-4; 10 bases map to TRBD1. V shed 6 bases, J shed 10 bases, and the junction held 12 bases outside the gene matches. Per germline, CDR1 DFQATT and CDR2 SNEGSKA (reference sequence). The CDR3 consists of 14 residues. The CDR3 DNA follows: TGCAGTGCGTCCGACAGGGGGCTTTTTAGGATTCAGTACTTC. It is translated as CSASDRGLFRIQYF.

This chain connects TRBV4-1 to TRBJ2-7, with TRBD2 as a possible D gene (5 bases). V lost 1 base to trimming and J lost 0 bases, with 13 bases between them. Per germline, CDR1 MGHRA and CDR2 YSYEKL. This CDR3 has 16 amino acids. The CDR3 bases are TGCGCCAGCAGCCAAGGTGTCACTAGGAGCTCCTACGAGCAGTACTTC. Its protein product is CASSQGVTRSSYEQYF.

This clonotype was picked up many times. The chain has TRBV28 and TRBJ2-7, with 12 bases that match TRBD2. Germline lookup yields CDR1 MDHEN and CDR2 SYDVKM. The CDR3 runs to 15 residues. The ends lost 3 bases at V and 3 bases at J; junction bases unmatched: 3. In DNA form, the CDR3 reads TGTGCCAGCAGTTTGGAGGGACTAGCGGGCTACGAGCAGTACTTC. Residues: CASSLEGLAGYEQYF.

There are a few counts of this clonotype. The chain has TRBV6-5 and TRBJ2-7; the D call may be TRBD1 or TRBD2 (6 bases each). The germline CDR1 and CDR2 sequences are MNHEY and SVGAGI. The CDR3 covers 15 residues. The V gene lost 4 bases and the J gene lost 4 bases, with 17 bases spanning the gap. CDR3 loop: CASSSLGGSGYEQYF. CDR3 sequence (DNA): TGTGCCAGCAGTTCCCTAGGGGGTAGCGGATACGAGCAGTACTTC.

This clonotype was counted many times. The chain has TRBV9 and TRBJ2-5; TRBD2 might be the D (5 bases). Trimming stripped 3 bases from V and 1 base from J, with 10 bases between. This CDR3 is built from 14 residues. CDR1 and CDR2 (germline): SGDLS, YYNGEE. The CDR3 sequence is CASSAGNSQETQYF. The CDR3 region has the DNA TGTGCCAGCAGCGCCGGGAATTCCCAAGAGACCCAGTACTTC.

Ten or more counts support this clonotype. The J gene is TRBJ1-1, the V gene TRBV13; no clear D gene. Germline V gives CDR1 PRHDT, CDR2 FYEKMQ (reference sequence). There are 13 residues in the CDR3. Trimming removed 5 bases from V and 1 base from J, with 8 bases in between. In nucleotides, the CDR3 is TGTGCCAGCAGCCCCCGCACGAACACTGAAGCTTTCTTT. The encoded protein is CASSPRTNTEAFF.

Many counts were recorded for this clonotype. The chain recombines TRBV6-5 with TRBJ1-5, with 8 bases lining up with TRBD1. V lost 5 bases to trimming and J lost 4 bases; unmatched junction nucleotides: 4. CDR1 and CDR2 (germline): MNHEY, SVGAGI. The CDR3 is made up of 14 amino acids. CDR3 in DNA: TGTGCCAGCAGTACGACAGGGGCTAATCAGCCCCAGCATTTT. It specifies CASSTTGANQPQHF.

This clonotype occurred many times. At one end the junction does not follow the germline gene, possibly because of a read error. The chain combines TRBV6-1 with TRBJ1-2; D is possibly TRBD1 (6 bases). The germline V gene has CDR1 MNHNS and CDR2 SASEGT. CDR3 length equals 14 residues. CDR3 sequence: CASSERQAPYSYTF. The CDR3 DNA reads as TGTGCCAGCAGTGAAAGACAGGCCCCCTATAGCTACACCTTC.

This clonotype was seen at least ten times. V and J are TRBV6-5 and TRBJ2-7; possibly TRBD1 for D (6 bases). The germline CDR1 and CDR2 sequences are MNHEY and SVGAGI. The CDR3 loop spans 15 amino acids. Trimming removed 6 bases at V and 6 bases at J, with 21 bases between. The CDR3 sequence is CASRRTVSSIGEQYF. The CDR3 DNA reads as TGTGCCAGCAGAAGGACAGTATCTAGCATCGGCGAGCAGTACTTC.